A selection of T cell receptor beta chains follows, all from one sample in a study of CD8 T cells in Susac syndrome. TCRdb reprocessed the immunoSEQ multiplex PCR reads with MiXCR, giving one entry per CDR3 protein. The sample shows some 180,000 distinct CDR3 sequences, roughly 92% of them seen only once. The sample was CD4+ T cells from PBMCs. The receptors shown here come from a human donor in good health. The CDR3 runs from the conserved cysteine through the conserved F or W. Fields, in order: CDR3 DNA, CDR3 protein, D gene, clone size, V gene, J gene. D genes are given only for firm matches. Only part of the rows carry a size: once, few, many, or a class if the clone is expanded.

CDR3nt: TGTGCCAGCAGCGAAAGGTCTGCGTCCATGCCCTACGAGCAGTACTTC; CDR3aa: CASSERSASMPYEQYF; d_gene: .; abundance: .; v_gene: TRBV7-8; j_gene: TRBJ2-7
CDR3nt: TGTGCCAGCCGTGTCAGGGGGAAAGATGAAAAACTGTTTTTT; CDR3aa: CASRVRGKDEKLFF; d_gene: TRBD1; abundance: .; v_gene: TRBV19; j_gene: TRBJ1-4
CDR3nt: TGCAGCGTTGGCTTAGGTCACTCTGGAAACACCATATATTTT; CDR3aa: CSVGLGHSGNTIYF; d_gene: .; abundance: .; v_gene: TRBV29-1; j_gene: TRBJ1-3
CDR3nt: TGTGCCAGCAGCTCTCCAATGAACACTGAAGCTTTCTTT; CDR3aa: CASSSPMNTEAFF; d_gene: .; abundance: .; v_gene: TRBV7-2; j_gene: TRBJ1-1
CDR3nt: TGCAGCGTTAGCAGGGGGCGGAACACTGAAGCTTTCTTT; CDR3aa: CSVSRGRNTEAFF; d_gene: TRBD1; abundance: .; v_gene: TRBV29-1; j_gene: TRBJ1-1
CDR3nt: TGTGCCAGCAGCTCGACCCCCACTGAAGCTTTCTTT; CDR3aa: CASSSTPTEAFF; d_gene: .; abundance: .; v_gene: TRBV11-2; j_gene: TRBJ1-1
CDR3nt: TGTGCCAGCAGCTTAGCCCAGCTGAGCTCCGATCTAGGAGAGACCCAGTACTTC; CDR3aa: CASSLAQLSSDLGETQYF; d_gene: .; abundance: .; v_gene: TRBV7-9; j_gene: TRBJ2-5
CDR3nt: TGTGCCAGCAGCCCAACGGGCATGTATAGCAATCAGCCCCAGCATTTT; CDR3aa: CASSPTGMYSNQPQHF; d_gene: .; abundance: .; v_gene: TRBV7-9; j_gene: TRBJ1-5
CDR3nt: TGTGCCAGCAGTGAAGACTTCTACGAGCAGTACTTC; CDR3aa: CASSEDFYEQYF; d_gene: .; abundance: .; v_gene: TRBV25-1; j_gene: TRBJ2-7
CDR3nt: TGTGCCAGCAGCCCAGGAGAGACAGGGCTAATCTACGAGCAGTACTTC; CDR3aa: CASSPGETGLIYEQYF; d_gene: TRBD1; abundance: once; v_gene: TRBV7-2; j_gene: TRBJ2-7
CDR3nt: TGCGCCAGCAGCCCCACGGGAACGGCGAATAATCAGCCCCAGCATTTT; CDR3aa: CASSPTGTANNQPQHF; d_gene: .; abundance: .; v_gene: TRBV4-1; j_gene: TRBJ1-5
CDR3nt: TGTGCCAGCAGTTTGACGGGGGGCGGTTCACCCCTCCACTTT; CDR3aa: CASSLTGGGSPLHF; d_gene: .; abundance: .; v_gene: TRBV12-3/TRBV12-4; j_gene: TRBJ1-6
CDR3nt: TGTGCCAGCAGTTCCCTGAAGAGCGGGGGGAGACACTCCTACAATGAGCAGTTCTTC; CDR3aa: CASSSLKSGGRHSYNEQFF; d_gene: TRBD2; abundance: .; v_gene: TRBV28; j_gene: TRBJ2-1
CDR3nt: TGTGCCAGCAGCTTTTGGGGGCAGGGGGAGCAGTACTTC; CDR3aa: CASSFWGQGEQYF; d_gene: .; abundance: few; v_gene: TRBV5-4; j_gene: TRBJ2-7
CDR3nt: TGTGCCAGCAGCTTAGACGGCTCTGGGGCCAACGTCCTGACTTTC; CDR3aa: CASSLDGSGANVLTF; d_gene: .; abundance: .; v_gene: TRBV7-2; j_gene: TRBJ2-6
CDR3nt: TGTGCCAGCAGTCCCTGGACAGGGACGAACACCGGGGAGCTGTTTTTT; CDR3aa: CASSPWTGTNTGELFF; d_gene: TRBD1; abundance: once; v_gene: TRBV28; j_gene: TRBJ2-2
CDR3nt: TGTGCCAGCAGTTTCGCAGGGGGGGCAGATACGCAGTATTTT; CDR3aa: CASSFAGGADTQYF; d_gene: .; abundance: .; v_gene: TRBV27; j_gene: TRBJ2-3
CDR3nt: TGTGCCAGCTCAGCCGGACTAGCGGGGGATGAGACCCAGTACTTC; CDR3aa: CASSAGLAGDETQYF; d_gene: TRBD2; abundance: .; v_gene: TRBV18; j_gene: TRBJ2-5
CDR3nt: TGCAGCGTCGAGGCGCGGGATTACCAGTACTTC; CDR3aa: CSVEARDYQYF; d_gene: .; abundance: .; v_gene: TRBV29-1; j_gene: TRBJ2-5
CDR3nt: TGCGCCAGCAGCTGGGGACTAGCGGGAGCCCTCGGGGCCAACGTCCTGACTTTC; CDR3aa: CASSWGLAGALGANVLTF; d_gene: TRBD2; abundance: .; v_gene: TRBV5-1; j_gene: TRBJ2-6
CDR3nt: TGTGCCAGCAGCCCCGAAGCTTTCTCTGGGGCCAACGTCCTGACTTTC; CDR3aa: CASSPEAFSGANVLTF; d_gene: .; abundance: .; v_gene: TRBV13; j_gene: TRBJ2-6
CDR3nt: TGTGCCAGCAGCCAAGTTATGAACACTGAAGCTTTCTTT; CDR3aa: CASSQVMNTEAFF; d_gene: .; abundance: .; v_gene: TRBV3-1; j_gene: TRBJ1-1
CDR3nt: TGCAGTGCTGAAGGGGGCGCGGGCAATCAGCCCCAGCATTTT; CDR3aa: CSAEGGAGNQPQHF; d_gene: TRBD1; abundance: .; v_gene: TRBV20-1; j_gene: TRBJ1-5
CDR3nt: TGTGCCAGCAACACCGACGGGGGGCCAGATACGCAGTATTTT; CDR3aa: CASNTDGGPDTQYF; d_gene: .; abundance: .; v_gene: TRBV6-1; j_gene: TRBJ2-3
CDR3nt: TGTGCCATCAGTGAAGAGGGGGGGCAGCTTAGAAGGGAGACCCAGTACTTC; CDR3aa: CAISEEGGQLRRETQYF; d_gene: .; abundance: .; v_gene: TRBV10-3; j_gene: TRBJ2-5
CDR3nt: TGTGCCAGCATGAATAGAGGCGGGGAGGCCAAGACCCTCAGGGATACGCAGTATTTT; CDR3aa: CASMNRGGEAKTLRDTQYF; d_gene: .; abundance: .; v_gene: TRBV6-1; j_gene: TRBJ2-3
CDR3nt: TGTGCCAGCAGTTTATGGAGACAGGGGGCAATTGCTTTCTTT; CDR3aa: CASSLWRQGAIAFF; d_gene: TRBD1; abundance: .; v_gene: TRBV28; j_gene: TRBJ1-1
CDR3nt: TGTGCCAGCAGCCGAGGCACAGGGTACCAAGAGACCCAGTACTTC; CDR3aa: CASSRGTGYQETQYF; d_gene: .; abundance: .; v_gene: TRBV3-1; j_gene: TRBJ2-5
CDR3nt: TGTGCCAGCAGTAAGGGCCAGGGGGCGAACACCGGGGAGCTGTTTTTT; CDR3aa: CASSKGQGANTGELFF; d_gene: TRBD1; abundance: .; v_gene: TRBV2; j_gene: TRBJ2-2
CDR3nt: TGTGCCAGCAGCCCGCAGGTTCGTGGGGAGCAGTACTTC; CDR3aa: CASSPQVRGEQYF; d_gene: .; abundance: .; v_gene: TRBV7-2; j_gene: TRBJ2-7
CDR3nt: TGTGCCAGCAGTCCAGGGACCAATGAGCAGTTCTTC; CDR3aa: CASSPGTNEQFF; d_gene: .; abundance: .; v_gene: TRBV12-3/TRBV12-4; j_gene: TRBJ2-1
CDR3nt: TGTGCCAGCAGCCCCGAATACCAAGAGACCCAGTACTTC; CDR3aa: CASSPEYQETQYF; d_gene: .; abundance: .; v_gene: TRBV5-4; j_gene: TRBJ2-5
CDR3nt: TGTGCCAGCAGCCGGGGACAGATCTATGGCTACACCTTC; CDR3aa: CASSRGQIYGYTF; d_gene: TRBD1; abundance: .; v_gene: TRBV7-9; j_gene: TRBJ1-2
CDR3nt: TGTGCCAGCAGCGCGCAGGGGCATTCACCCCTCCACTTT; CDR3aa: CASSAQGHSPLHF; d_gene: .; abundance: .; v_gene: TRBV5-8; j_gene: TRBJ1-6
CDR3nt: TGTGCCAGCAGCACCGGGGAAAAGAACACTGAAGCTTTCTTT; CDR3aa: CASSTGEKNTEAFF; d_gene: .; abundance: .; v_gene: TRBV11-1; j_gene: TRBJ1-1
CDR3nt: TGCGCCAGCAGTCCGCAGACAGGGACGAACGGCTACACCTTC; CDR3aa: CASSPQTGTNGYTF; d_gene: TRBD1; abundance: .; v_gene: TRBV5-1; j_gene: TRBJ1-2
CDR3nt: TGTGCCAGCAGCCTACAGATCAATCAGCCCCAGCATTTT; CDR3aa: CASSLQINQPQHF; d_gene: .; abundance: once; v_gene: TRBV7-2; j_gene: TRBJ1-5
CDR3nt: TGTGCTAGCAGCTTAGACCGACAAGAGACCCAGTACTTC; CDR3aa: CASSLDRQETQYF; d_gene: .; abundance: .; v_gene: TRBV7-7; j_gene: TRBJ2-5
CDR3nt: TGTGCCAGCAGCTCCCCCGCGGGGGCCGACACAGATACGCAGTATTTT; CDR3aa: CASSSPAGADTDTQYF; d_gene: .; abundance: .; v_gene: TRBV7-9; j_gene: TRBJ2-3
CDR3nt: TGTGCCAGCAGACGACAGACGAACACTGAAGCTTTCTTT; CDR3aa: CASRRQTNTEAFF; d_gene: .; abundance: .; v_gene: TRBV3-1; j_gene: TRBJ1-1
CDR3nt: TGTGCCAGCAGCTTAACAGGCCAGTCCTACGAGCAGTACTTC; CDR3aa: CASSLTGQSYEQYF; d_gene: .; abundance: .; v_gene: TRBV7-2; j_gene: TRBJ2-7
CDR3nt: TGTGCCAGCAGCTCCGGTGGGCCAGGACGCCCCACTGAAGCTTTCTTT; CDR3aa: CASSSGGPGRPTEAFF; d_gene: .; abundance: .; v_gene: TRBV7-9; j_gene: TRBJ1-1
CDR3nt: TGTGCCTGTCACAGGGATAACTATGGCTACACCTTC; CDR3aa: CACHRDNYGYTF; d_gene: .; abundance: once; v_gene: TRBV30; j_gene: TRBJ1-2
CDR3nt: TGTGCCACCCGGGATGTCGGCACAGATACGCAGTATTTT; CDR3aa: CATRDVGTDTQYF; d_gene: .; abundance: .; v_gene: TRBV19; j_gene: TRBJ2-3
CDR3nt: TGTGCCAGTAGTATCGGGGGTCAGACCCAGTACTTC; CDR3aa: CASSIGGQTQYF; d_gene: .; abundance: .; v_gene: TRBV19; j_gene: TRBJ2-5
CDR3nt: TGTGCCACCAGCAGAGATTACAACAGGGGGCGGAACGAGCAGTACTTC; CDR3aa: CATSRDYNRGRNEQYF; d_gene: TRBD1; abundance: once; v_gene: TRBV15; j_gene: TRBJ2-7
CDR3nt: TGCAGCGTTGAACCCGGGGGGGGGCAGCCCCAGCATTTT; CDR3aa: CSVEPGGGQPQHF; d_gene: .; abundance: .; v_gene: TRBV29-1; j_gene: TRBJ1-5
CDR3nt: TGTGCCAGCAGCGCACAGGGGAAGCGGGGTGGCTACACCTTC; CDR3aa: CASSAQGKRGGYTF; d_gene: TRBD1; abundance: .; v_gene: TRBV9; j_gene: TRBJ1-2
CDR3nt: TGTGCCAGCAGCCTCCGAGAAAAGGGGGGGGAGACCCAGTACTTC; CDR3aa: CASSLREKGGETQYF; d_gene: .; abundance: once; v_gene: TRBV3-1; j_gene: TRBJ2-5
CDR3nt: TGTGCCAGCAGCTCATCCTCGGCGGACCACGAGCAGTACTTC; CDR3aa: CASSSSSADHEQYF; d_gene: .; abundance: .; v_gene: TRBV7-2; j_gene: TRBJ2-7
CDR3nt: TGTGCCAGCAGTCCTACCCCTACAGGTTTGGAGACCCAGTACTTC; CDR3aa: CASSPTPTGLETQYF; d_gene: .; abundance: .; v_gene: TRBV5-6; j_gene: TRBJ2-5
CDR3nt: TGTGCCAGCAGTCCGGACCTCAGCAATCAGCCCCAGCATTTT; CDR3aa: CASSPDLSNQPQHF; d_gene: .; abundance: .; v_gene: TRBV7-9; j_gene: TRBJ1-5
CDR3nt: TGTGCCAGCAGTGCTTTCAATGAGCAGTTCTTC; CDR3aa: CASSAFNEQFF; d_gene: .; abundance: .; v_gene: TRBV2; j_gene: TRBJ2-1
CDR3nt: TGCAGTGCTAGGGGACTAGCGGGGAGGAATGAGCAGTTCTTC; CDR3aa: CSARGLAGRNEQFF; d_gene: TRBD2; abundance: .; v_gene: TRBV20-1; j_gene: TRBJ2-1